Below, 10 T cell receptor beta chains from the same sample are listed, as sequenced in a study of T-cell reconstitution after alpha-beta-depleted transplantation in children. Unique molecular identifiers were incorporated into the prepared TCRbeta library. Using its own MiXCR run on the PCR reads, TCRdb lists one record per CDR3 protein. Of 640,000 or so distinct CDR3 sequences listed, around 17% were seen once; the top ten hold over 0.95%. The sequenced sample was PBMCs from the stem cell graft donor, obtained from the stem cell graft. Source of these receptors: a human donor who donated a stem cell graft to a child with acute myeloid leukemia.

CDR3 DNA sequence: TGCAGTGCTAGAGTAGCGGTTGGGGGAAAAAAGCCGAGCGGGGGGCCCCAGCATTTT. Translation gives CSARVAVGGKKPSGGPQHF. The chain uses TRBV20-1 and TRBJ1-5; tentatively, D is TRBD1 (5 bases). This CDR3 has 19 residues. The germline V gene encodes CDR1 DFQATT and CDR2 SNEGSKA (reference sequence). V lost 1 base to trimming and J lost 9 bases, with 31 bases between them.

This clonotype was seen ten or more times. The rearrangement uses TRBV20-1 and TRBJ1-5; TRBD1 might be the D (6 bases). V lost 3 bases, J lost 4 bases, and 16 bases lay in between. The CDR3 length is 15 residues. Germline values: CDR1 DFQATT, CDR2 SNEGSKA (reference sequence). CDR3 bases: TGCAGTGCTAGTCCGGGTGGGGGGCCAAATCAGCCCCAGCATTTT. Its protein is CSASPGGGPNQPQHF.

Only a few counts were recorded for this clonotype. V is TRBV12-3 or TRBV12-4 and J is TRBJ2-3; the match to TRBD2 covers 13 bases. The CDR3 is 17 residues long. J was trimmed by 9 bases and V by 5 bases; bases with no gene match: 14. The CDR3 sequence is CASSPRSRTSGGLTQYF. The CDR3 DNA is TGTGCCAGCAGTCCCCGCAGCCGGACTAGCGGGGGCTTAACGCAGTATTTT.

With regard to this clonotype: Being one base from a much bigger clone, this may be a read error. This rearrangement joins TRBV7-9 to TRBJ1-3, with D perhaps matching TRBD1 (5 bases). Deletions cut 2 bases from V and 3 bases from J, with 14 bases between. Germline V gene lookup returns CDR1 SEHNR and CDR2 FQNEAQ (reference sequence). This CDR3 has 16 amino acids. DNA for the CDR3: TGTGCCAGCAGCTTAACAGACAGTTTCTATGGAAACACCATATATTTT. Encoded protein: CASSLTDSFYGNTIYF.

In its sample, this clonotype was seen many times. The J gene is TRBJ2-5, the V gene TRBV18; 8 nucleotides align to TRBD1. The J segment lost 5 bases and the V segment lost 1 base, leaving 12 bases of the junction unmatched. CDR3 length: 17 residues. Per the germline V gene, CDR1 is KGHSH and CDR2 is LQKENI. CDR3 region: CASSPLYGTGGLETQYF. The CDR3 DNA reads as TGTGCCAGCTCACCACTATACGGGACAGGAGGGTTGGAGACCCAGTACTTC.

This clonotype was observed many times. The J gene is TRBJ2-7, the V gene TRBV12-3 or TRBV12-4, with D possibly matching TRBD1 (6 bases). V lost 1 base to trimming and J lost 3 bases, with 10 bases between them. CDR3 size: 14 residues. The CDR3 spells CASSLVSRGYEQYF. CDR3 in DNA: TGTGCCAGCAGTTTAGTAAGCAGGGGCTACGAGCAGTACTTC.

Ten or more counts support this clonotype. The rearrangement links TRBV29-1 to TRBJ2-6, with 9 bases matching TRBD1. The trim removed 5 bases at V and 3 bases at J, leaving 2 bases unmatched. There are 14 residues in the CDR3. The germline V gene has CDR1 SQVTM and CDR2 ANQGSEA. In DNA, the CDR3 is TGCAGCGTTACAGGGGGCAATGGGGCCAACGTCCTGACTTTC. Protein sequence: CSVTGGNGANVLTF.

The rearrangement joins TRBV7-9 to TRBJ1-1; D is perhaps TRBD1 (5 bases). The CDR3 spans 15 residues. The V gene lost 0 bases and the J gene lost 7 bases, with 15 bases spanning the gap. CDR1 SEHNR and CDR2 FQNEAQ come from the germline V gene (reference sequence). This CDR3 reads CASSLADGGIGEAFF. Written as DNA, the CDR3 is TGTGCCAGCAGCTTAGCGGATGGGGGGATCGGTGAAGCTTTCTTT.

This rearrangement joins TRBV7-9 to TRBJ2-3; D might be TRBD1 (6 bases). Trimming left V 5 bases short and J 2 bases short, with 14 bases between. Germline V lookup: CDR1 SEHNR, CDR2 FQNEAQ (reference sequence). The CDR3 totals 15 residues. The CDR3 sequence: CASSDRDTHTDTQYF. CDR3 DNA sequence: TGTGCCAGCAGCGACCGGGACACTCACACAGATACGCAGTATTTT.

This sequence joins TRBV18 and TRBJ1-1, with D unclear. Trimming left V 0 bases short and J 3 bases short, with 8 bases between. The V gene's germline CDR1 is KGHSH and CDR2 LQKENI. The CDR3 is made up of 14 amino acids. CDR3 amino acids: CASSPPDTYTEAFF. CDR3 DNA: TGTGCCAGCTCACCACCAGATACTTACACTGAAGCTTTCTTT.